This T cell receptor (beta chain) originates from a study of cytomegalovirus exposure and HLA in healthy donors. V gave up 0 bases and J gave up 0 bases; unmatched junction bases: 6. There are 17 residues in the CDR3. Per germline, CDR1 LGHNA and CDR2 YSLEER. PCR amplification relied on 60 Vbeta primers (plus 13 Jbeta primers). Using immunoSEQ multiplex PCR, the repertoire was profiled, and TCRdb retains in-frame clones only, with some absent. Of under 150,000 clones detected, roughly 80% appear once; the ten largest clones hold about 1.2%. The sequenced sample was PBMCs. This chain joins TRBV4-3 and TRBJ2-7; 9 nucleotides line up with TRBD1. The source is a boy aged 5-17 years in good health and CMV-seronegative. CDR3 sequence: CASSQDRGTGSSYEQYF. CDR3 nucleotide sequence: TGCGCCAGCAGCCAAGATAGAGGGACAGGGAGCTCCTACGAGCAGTACTTC.